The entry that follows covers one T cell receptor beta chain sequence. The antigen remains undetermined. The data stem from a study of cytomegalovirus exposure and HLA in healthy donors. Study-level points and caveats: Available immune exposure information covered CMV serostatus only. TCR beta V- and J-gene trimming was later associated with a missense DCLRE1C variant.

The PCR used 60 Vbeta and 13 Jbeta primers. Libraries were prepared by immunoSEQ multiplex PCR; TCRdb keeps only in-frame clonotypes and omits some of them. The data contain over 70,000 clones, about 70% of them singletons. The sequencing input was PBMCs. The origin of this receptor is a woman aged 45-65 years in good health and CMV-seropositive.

Here the CDR3 DNA reads TGTGCCAGCAGCCGCGGCCTAGCGACCGAGCAGTACTTC. This sequence encodes CASSRGLATEQYF. This rearrangement joins TRBV7-2 to TRBJ2-7, with D possibly TRBD2 on 6 matching bases. This CDR3 is built from 13 residues. V lost 5 bases and J lost 6, with 14 bases in between. Germline V gives CDR1 SGHTA, CDR2 FQGNSA.